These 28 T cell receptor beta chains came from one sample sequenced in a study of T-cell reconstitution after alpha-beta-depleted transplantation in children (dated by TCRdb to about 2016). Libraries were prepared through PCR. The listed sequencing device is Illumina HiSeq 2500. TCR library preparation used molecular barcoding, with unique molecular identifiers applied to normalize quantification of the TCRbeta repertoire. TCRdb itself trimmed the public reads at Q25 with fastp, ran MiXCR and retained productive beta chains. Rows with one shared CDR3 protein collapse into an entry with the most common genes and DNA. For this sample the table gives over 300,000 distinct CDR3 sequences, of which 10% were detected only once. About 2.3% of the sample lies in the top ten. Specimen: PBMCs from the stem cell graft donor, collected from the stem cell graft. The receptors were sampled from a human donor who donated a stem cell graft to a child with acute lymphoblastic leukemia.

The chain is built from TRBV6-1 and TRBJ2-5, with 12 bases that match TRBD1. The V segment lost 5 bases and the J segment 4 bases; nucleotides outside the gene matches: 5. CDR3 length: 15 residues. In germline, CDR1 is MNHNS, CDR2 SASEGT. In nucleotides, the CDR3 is TGTGCCAGCAGTCAAAGGGACAGGGGGCGAGAGACCCAGTACTTC. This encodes CASSQRDRGRETQYF.

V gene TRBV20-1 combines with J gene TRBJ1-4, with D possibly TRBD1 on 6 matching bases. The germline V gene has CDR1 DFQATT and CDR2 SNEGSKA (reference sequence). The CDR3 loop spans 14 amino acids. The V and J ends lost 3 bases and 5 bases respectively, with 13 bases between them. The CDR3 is CSARSDRPNEKLFF. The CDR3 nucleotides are TGCAGTGCTAGGTCGGACAGACCCAATGAAAAACTGTTTTTT.

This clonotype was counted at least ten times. The CDR3 is CARSLTGGGTDTQYF. The CDR3 region has the DNA TGTGCCAGAAGTCTAACAGGGGGCGGGACAGATACGCAGTATTTT. The V gene is TRBV28, the J gene TRBJ2-3; 9 nucleotides agree with TRBD1. This CDR3 contains 15 residues. Germline CDR1 MDHEN, CDR2 SYDVKM. Unmatched junction bases numbered 10, after V lost 9 bases and J lost 3 bases.

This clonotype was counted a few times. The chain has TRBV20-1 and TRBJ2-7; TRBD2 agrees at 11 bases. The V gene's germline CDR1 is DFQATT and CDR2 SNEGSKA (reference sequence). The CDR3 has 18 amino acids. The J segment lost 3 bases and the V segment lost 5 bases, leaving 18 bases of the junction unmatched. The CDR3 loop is CSALDLGLAGLRGYEQYF. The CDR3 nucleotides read TGCAGTGCTCTTGATCTAGGACTAGCGGGCCTGAGAGGCTACGAGCAGTACTTC.

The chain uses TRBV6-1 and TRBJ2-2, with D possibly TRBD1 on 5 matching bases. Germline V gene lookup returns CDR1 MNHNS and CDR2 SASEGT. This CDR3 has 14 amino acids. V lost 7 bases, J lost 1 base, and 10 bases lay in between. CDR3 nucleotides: TGTGCCAGCACGCCAACAGGGAACACCGGGGAGCTGTTTTTT. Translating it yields CASTPTGNTGELFF.

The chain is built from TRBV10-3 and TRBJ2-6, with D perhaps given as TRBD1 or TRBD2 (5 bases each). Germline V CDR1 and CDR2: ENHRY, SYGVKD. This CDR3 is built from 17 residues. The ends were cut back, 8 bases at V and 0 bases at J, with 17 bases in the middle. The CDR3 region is CAIYLGRTYSGANVLTF. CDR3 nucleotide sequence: TGTGCCATCTACTTGGGACGCACCTACTCTGGGGCCAACGTCCTGACTTTC.

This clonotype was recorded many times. CDR3 in DNA: TGTGCCAGCAGTGAAACCGCCCGGGAGTATAATTCACCCCTCCACTTT. Translated: CASSETAREYNSPLHF. This chain connects TRBV25-1 to TRBJ1-6, with D hard to call. The CDR3 is 16 residues long. The ends were cut back, 2 bases at V and 4 bases at J, with 12 bases in the middle. Germline-derived CDR1 and CDR2 are MGHDK and SYGVNS.

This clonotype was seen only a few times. The CDR3 here is CASSHLGTSYEQYF. The CDR3, as DNA: TGTGCCAGCAGCCACCTAGGGACCTCCTACGAGCAGTACTTC. V is TRBV3-1 and J is TRBJ2-7; tentatively, D is TRBD1 or TRBD2 (5 bases each). The germline CDR1 and CDR2 sequences are LGHDT and YNNKEL (reference sequence). V shed 3 bases and J shed 0 bases, with 9 bases lying between them. CDR3 length equals 14 residues.

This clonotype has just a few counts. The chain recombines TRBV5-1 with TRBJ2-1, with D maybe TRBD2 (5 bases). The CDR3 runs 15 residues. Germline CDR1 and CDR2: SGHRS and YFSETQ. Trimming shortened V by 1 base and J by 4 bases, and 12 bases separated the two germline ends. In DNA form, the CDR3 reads TGCGCCAGCAGCTTGAGACCGGGGAGATACAATGAGCAGTTCTTC. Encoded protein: CASSLRPGRYNEQFF.

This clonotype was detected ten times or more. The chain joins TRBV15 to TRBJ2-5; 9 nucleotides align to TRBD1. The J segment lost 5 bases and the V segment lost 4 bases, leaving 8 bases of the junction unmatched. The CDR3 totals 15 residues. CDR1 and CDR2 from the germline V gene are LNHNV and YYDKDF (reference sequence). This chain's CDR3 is CATSTVQGAGETQYF. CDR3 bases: TGTGCCACCAGCACTGTACAGGGGGCGGGGGAGACCCAGTACTTC.

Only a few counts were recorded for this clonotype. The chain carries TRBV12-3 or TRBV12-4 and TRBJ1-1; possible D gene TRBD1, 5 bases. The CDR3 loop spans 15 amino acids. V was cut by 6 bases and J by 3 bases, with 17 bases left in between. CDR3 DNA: TGTGCCAGCAGAACCACAGAGGGGAGGCACACTGAAGCTTTCTTT. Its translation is CASRTTEGRHTEAFF.

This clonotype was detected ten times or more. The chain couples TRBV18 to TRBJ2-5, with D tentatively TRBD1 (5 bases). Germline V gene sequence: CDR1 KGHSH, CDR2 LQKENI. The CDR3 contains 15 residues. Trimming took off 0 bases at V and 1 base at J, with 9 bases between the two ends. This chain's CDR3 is CASSPPGVRQETQYF. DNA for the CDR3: TGTGCCAGCTCACCACCAGGGGTCCGCCAAGAGACCCAGTACTTC. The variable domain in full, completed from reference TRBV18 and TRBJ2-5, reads NAGVMQNPRHLVRRRGQEARLRCSPMKGHSHVYWYRQLPEEGLKFMVYLQKENIIDESGMPKERFSAEFPKEGPSILRIQQVVRGDSAAYFCASSPPGVRQETQYFGPGTRLLVL.

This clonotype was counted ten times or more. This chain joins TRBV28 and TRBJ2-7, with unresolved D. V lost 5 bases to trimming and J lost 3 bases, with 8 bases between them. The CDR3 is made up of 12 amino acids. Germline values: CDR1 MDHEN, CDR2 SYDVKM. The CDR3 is CASSTTRYEQYF. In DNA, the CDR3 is TGTGCCAGCAGTACGACTCGCTACGAGCAGTACTTC.

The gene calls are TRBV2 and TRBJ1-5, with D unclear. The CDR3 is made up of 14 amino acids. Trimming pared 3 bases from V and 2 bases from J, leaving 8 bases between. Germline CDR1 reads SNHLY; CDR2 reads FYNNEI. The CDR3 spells CASSDVRGNQPQHF. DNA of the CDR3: TGTGCCAGCAGTGACGTCCGGGGCAATCAGCCCCAGCATTTT.

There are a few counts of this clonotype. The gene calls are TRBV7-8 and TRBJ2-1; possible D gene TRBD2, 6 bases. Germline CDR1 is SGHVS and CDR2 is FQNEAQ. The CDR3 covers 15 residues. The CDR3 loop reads CATRWSGGSYNEQFF. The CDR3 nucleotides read TGTGCTACCAGGTGGTCCGGGGGCTCCTACAATGAGCAGTTCTTC.

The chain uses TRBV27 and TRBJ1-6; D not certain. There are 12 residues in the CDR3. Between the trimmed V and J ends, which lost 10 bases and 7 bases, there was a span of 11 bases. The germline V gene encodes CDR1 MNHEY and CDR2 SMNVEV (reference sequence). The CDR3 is CATTSGNSPLHF. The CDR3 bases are TGTGCCACTACGTCCGGGAATTCACCCCTCCACTTT.

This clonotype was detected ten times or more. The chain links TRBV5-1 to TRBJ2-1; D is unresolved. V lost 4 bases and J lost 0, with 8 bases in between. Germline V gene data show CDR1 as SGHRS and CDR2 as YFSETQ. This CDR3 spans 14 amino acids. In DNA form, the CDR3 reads TGCGCCAGCAGCCCAGCTGGCTCCTACAATGAGCAGTTCTTC. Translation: CASSPAGSYNEQFF. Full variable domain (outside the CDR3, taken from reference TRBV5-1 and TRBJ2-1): KAGVTQTPRYLIKTRGQQVTLSCSPISGHRSVSWYQQTPGQGLQFLFEYFSETQRNKGNFPGRFSGRQFSNSRSEMNVSTLELGDSALYLCASSPAGSYNEQFFGPGTRLTVL.

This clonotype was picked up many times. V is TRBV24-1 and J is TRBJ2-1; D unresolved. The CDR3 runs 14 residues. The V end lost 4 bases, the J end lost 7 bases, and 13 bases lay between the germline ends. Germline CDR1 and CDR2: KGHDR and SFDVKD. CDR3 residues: CATSDHRNSNEQFF. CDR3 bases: TGTGCCACCAGTGACCACAGAAATTCAAATGAGCAGTTCTTC.

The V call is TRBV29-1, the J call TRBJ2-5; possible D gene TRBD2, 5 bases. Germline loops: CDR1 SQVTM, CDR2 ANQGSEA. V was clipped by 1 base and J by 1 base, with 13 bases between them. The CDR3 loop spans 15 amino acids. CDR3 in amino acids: CSVEGRGPGQETQYF. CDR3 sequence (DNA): TGCAGCGTTGAAGGTCGGGGTCCGGGCCAAGAGACCCAGTACTTC.

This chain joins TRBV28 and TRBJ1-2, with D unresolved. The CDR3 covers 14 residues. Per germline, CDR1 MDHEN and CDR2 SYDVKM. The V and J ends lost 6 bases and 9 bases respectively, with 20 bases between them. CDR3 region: CASSHPGKSLRYTF. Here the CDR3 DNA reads TGTGCCAGCAGCCACCCGGGGAAGAGTTTACGCTACACCTTC.

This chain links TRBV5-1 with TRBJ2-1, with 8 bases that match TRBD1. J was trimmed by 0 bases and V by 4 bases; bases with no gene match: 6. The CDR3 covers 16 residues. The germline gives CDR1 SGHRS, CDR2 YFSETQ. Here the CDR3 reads CASSPPGQASYNEQFF. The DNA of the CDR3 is TGCGCCAGCAGCCCCCCGGGACAGGCCTCCTACAATGAGCAGTTCTTC.

The CDR3 sequence is CASSLGRRSSYGYTF. The DNA of the CDR3 is TGTGCCAGCAGTTTGGGACGAAGGAGCAGCTATGGCTACACCTTC. This sequence joins TRBV12-3 or TRBV12-4 and TRBJ1-2; a possible D gene is TRBD1 (5 bases). The CDR3 runs to 15 residues. V lost 3 bases and J lost 4, with 15 bases in between.

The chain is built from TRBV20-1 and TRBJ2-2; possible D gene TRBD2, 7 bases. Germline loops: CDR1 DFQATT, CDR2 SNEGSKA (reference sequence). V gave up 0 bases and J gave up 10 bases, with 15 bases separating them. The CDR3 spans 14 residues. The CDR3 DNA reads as TGCAGTGCTAGAGATCATAGGGGGGGCCCGGAGCTGTTTTTT. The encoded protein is CSARDHRGGPELFF.

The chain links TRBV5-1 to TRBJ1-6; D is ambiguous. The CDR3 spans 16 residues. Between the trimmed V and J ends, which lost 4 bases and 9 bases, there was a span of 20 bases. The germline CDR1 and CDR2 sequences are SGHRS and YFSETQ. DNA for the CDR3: TGCGCCAGCAGCCACCGTAATTGGGGTAGTAGTTCACCCCTCCACTTT. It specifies CASSHRNWGSSSPLHF.

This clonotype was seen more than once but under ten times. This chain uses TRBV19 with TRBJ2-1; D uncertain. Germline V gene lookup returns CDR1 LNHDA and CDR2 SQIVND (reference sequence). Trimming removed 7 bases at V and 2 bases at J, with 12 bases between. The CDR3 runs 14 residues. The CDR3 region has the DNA TGTGCCAGTAATCCCGGTCGCACCTACAATGAGCAGTTCTTC. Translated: CASNPGRTYNEQFF.

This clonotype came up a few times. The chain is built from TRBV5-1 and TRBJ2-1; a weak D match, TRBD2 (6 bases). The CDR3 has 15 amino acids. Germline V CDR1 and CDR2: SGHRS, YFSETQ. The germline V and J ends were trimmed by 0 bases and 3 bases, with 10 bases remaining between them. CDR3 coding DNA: TGCGCCAGCAGCTTGGGACCCGGGGGCTACAATGAGCAGTTCTTC. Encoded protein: CASSLGPGGYNEQFF.

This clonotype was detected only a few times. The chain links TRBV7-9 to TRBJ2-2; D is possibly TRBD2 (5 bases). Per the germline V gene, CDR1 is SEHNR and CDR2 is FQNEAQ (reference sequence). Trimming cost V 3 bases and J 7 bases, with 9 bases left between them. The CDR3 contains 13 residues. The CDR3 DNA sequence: TGTGCCAGCAGCTTGGACTCTGGCGGGGAGCTGTTTTTT. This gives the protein CASSLDSGGELFF.

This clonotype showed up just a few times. CDR3 nucleotides: TGCAGCGTCGCTCTAGGTCATGAGCAGTTCTTC. It yields the protein CSVALGHEQFF. The chain links TRBV29-1 to TRBJ2-1; D gene unclear. V was shortened by 6 bases and J by 8 bases, with 11 bases between the two germline ends. The germline gives CDR1 SQVTM, CDR2 ANQGSEA. The CDR3 consists of 11 residues.